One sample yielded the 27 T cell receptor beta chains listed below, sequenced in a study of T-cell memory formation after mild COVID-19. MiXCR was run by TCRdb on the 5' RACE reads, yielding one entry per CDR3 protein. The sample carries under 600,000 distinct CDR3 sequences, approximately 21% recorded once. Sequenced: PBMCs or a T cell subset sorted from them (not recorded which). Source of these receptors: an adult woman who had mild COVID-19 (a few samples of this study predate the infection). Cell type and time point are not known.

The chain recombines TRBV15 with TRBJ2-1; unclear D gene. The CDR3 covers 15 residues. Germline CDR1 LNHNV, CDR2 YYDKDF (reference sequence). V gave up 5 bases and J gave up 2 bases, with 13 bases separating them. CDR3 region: CATSQWWGAYNEQFF. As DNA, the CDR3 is TGTGCCACCAGCCAGTGGTGGGGTGCCTACAATGAGCAGTTCTTC.

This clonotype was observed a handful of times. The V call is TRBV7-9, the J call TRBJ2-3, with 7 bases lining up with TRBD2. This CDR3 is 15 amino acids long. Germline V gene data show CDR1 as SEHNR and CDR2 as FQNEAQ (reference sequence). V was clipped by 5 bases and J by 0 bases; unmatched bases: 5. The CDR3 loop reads CASSTRGGSTDTQYF. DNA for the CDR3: TGTGCCAGCAGCACTCGCGGGGGAAGCACAGATACGCAGTATTTT.

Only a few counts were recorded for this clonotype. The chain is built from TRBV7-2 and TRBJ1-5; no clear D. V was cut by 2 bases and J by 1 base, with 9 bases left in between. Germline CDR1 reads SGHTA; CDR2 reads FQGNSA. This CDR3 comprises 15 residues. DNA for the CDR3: TGTGCCAGCAGCTTATCACCGGTAAGCAATCAGCCCCAGCATTTT. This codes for CASSLSPVSNQPQHF.

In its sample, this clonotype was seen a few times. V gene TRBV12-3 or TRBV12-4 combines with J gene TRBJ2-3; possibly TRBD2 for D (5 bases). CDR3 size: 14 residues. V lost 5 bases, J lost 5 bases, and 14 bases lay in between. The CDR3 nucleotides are TGTGCCAGCAGTCCCCTCGGGGTCGGAGATACGCAGTATTTT. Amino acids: CASSPLGVGDTQYF.

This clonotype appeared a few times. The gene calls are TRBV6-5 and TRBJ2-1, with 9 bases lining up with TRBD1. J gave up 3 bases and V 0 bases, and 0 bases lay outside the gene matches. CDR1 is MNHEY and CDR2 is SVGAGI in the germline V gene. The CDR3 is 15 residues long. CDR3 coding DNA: TGTGCCAGCAGTTACTCGACAGGGGGCTACAATGAGCAGTTCTTC. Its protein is CASSYSTGGYNEQFF.

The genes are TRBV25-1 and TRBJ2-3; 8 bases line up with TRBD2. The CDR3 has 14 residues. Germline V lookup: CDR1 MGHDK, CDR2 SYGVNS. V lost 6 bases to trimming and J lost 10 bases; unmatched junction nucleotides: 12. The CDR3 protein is CASRRAGTSPAQYF. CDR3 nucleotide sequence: TGTGCCAGCAGGAGGGCGGGGACTAGTCCTGCGCAGTATTTT. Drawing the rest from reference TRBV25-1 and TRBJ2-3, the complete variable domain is EADIYQTPRYLVIGTGKKITLECSQTMGHDKMYWYQQDPGMELHLIHYSYGVNSTEKGDLSSESTVSRIRTEHFPLTLESARPSHTSQYLCASRRAGTSPAQYFGPGTRLTVL.

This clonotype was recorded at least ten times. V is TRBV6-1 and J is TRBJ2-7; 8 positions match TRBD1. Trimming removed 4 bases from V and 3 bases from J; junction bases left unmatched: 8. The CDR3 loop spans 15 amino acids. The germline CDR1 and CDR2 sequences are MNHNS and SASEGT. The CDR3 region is CASSATGDGGYEQYF. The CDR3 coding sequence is TGTGCCAGCAGTGCGACAGGGGACGGCGGCTACGAGCAGTACTTC.

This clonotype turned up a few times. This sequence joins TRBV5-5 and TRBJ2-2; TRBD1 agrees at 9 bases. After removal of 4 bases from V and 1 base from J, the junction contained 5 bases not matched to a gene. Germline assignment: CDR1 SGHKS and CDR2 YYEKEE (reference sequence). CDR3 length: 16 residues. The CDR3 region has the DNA TGTGCCAGCAGCCCAGACAGGGGGTTGAACACCGGGGAGCTGTTTTTT. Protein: CASSPDRGLNTGELFF.

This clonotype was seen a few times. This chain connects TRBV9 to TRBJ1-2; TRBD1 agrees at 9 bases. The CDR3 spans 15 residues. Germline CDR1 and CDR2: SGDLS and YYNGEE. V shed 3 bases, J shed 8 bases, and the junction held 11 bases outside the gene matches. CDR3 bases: TGTGCCAGCAGCGCCCTGACAGGGGGAGGAAGCGGCTACACCTTC. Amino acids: CASSALTGGGSGYTF. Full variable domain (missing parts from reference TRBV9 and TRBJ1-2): DSGVTQTPKHLITATGQRVTLRCSPRSGDLSVYWYQQSLDQGLQFLIQYYNGEERAKGNILERFSAQQFPDLHSELNLSSLELGDSALYFCASSALTGGGSGYTFGSGTRLTVV.

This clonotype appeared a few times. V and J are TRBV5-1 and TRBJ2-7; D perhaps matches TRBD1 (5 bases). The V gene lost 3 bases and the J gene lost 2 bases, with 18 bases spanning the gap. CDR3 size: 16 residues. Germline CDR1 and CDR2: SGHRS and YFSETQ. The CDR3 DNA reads TGCGCCAGCAGCTACGACAGCCCGAGCCGAGCCTACGAGCAGTACTTC. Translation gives CASSYDSPSRAYEQYF.

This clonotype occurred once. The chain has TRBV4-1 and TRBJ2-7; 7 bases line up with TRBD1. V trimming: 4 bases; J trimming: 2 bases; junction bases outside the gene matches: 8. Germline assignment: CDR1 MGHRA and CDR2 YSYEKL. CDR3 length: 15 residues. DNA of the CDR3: TGCGCCAGCAGCCTAAATAGACAGGGTACCTACGAGCAGTACTTC. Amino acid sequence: CASSLNRQGTYEQYF.

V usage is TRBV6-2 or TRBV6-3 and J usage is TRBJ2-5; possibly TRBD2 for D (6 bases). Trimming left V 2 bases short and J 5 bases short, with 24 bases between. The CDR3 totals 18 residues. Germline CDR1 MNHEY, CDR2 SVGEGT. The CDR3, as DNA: TGTGCCAGCAGTTACACGTTAGGAGGGCCGGATGTATTCGAGACCCAGTACTTC. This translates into CASSYTLGGPDVFETQYF.

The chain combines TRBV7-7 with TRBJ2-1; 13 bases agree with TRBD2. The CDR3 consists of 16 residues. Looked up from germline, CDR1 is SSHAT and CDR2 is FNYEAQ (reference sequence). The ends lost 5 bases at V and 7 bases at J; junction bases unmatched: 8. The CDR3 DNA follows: TGTGCCAGCAGCGCGGTACTAGCGGGGGGGCCGAATGAGCAGTTCTTC. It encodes CASSAVLAGGPNEQFF.

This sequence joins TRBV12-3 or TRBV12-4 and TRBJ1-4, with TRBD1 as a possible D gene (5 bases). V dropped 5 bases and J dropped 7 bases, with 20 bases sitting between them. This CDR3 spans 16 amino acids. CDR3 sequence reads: CASSLSSGLSTEKLFF. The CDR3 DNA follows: TGTGCCAGCAGTCTATCCTCGGGACTCTCAACTGAAAAACTGTTTTTT.

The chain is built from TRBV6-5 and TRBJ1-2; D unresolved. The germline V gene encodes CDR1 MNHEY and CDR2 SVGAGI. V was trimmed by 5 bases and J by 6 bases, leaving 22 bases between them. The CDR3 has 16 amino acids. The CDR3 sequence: CASSPLPVSANHGYTF. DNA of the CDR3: TGTGCCAGCAGTCCCTTACCGGTTTCAGCCAACCATGGCTACACCTTC.

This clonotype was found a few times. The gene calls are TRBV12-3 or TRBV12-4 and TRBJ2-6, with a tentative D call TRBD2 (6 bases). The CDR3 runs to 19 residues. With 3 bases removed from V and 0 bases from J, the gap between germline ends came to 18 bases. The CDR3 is CASSLGQGGFGSGANVLTF. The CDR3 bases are TGTGCCAGCAGTTTGGGGCAGGGAGGCTTTGGCTCTGGGGCCAACGTCCTGACTTTC.

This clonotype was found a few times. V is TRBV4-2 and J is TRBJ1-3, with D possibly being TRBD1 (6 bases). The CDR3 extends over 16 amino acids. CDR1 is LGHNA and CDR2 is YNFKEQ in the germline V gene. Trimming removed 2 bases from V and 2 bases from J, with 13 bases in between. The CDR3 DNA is TGTGCCAGCAGCCAACCAGCACGACAGGCTGGAAACACCATATATTTT. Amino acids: CASSQPARQAGNTIYF.

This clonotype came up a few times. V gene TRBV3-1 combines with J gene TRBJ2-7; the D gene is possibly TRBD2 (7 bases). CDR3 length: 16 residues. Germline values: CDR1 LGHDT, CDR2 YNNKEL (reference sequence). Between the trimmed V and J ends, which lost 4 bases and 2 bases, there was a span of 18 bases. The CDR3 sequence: CASSREGGLDPYEQYF. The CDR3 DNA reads TGTGCCAGCAGCCGGGAGGGGGGCCTTGACCCCTACGAGCAGTACTTC.

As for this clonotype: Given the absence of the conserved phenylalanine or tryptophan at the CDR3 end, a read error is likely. The CDR3 here is CASSFPSNEQFL. The CDR3 nucleotides read TGTGCCAGCAGTTTCCCCTCCAATGAGCAGTTCTTA. J is TRBJ2-1 and V is TRBV27; D is unclear. This CDR3 is 12 amino acids long. V was shortened by 3 bases and J by 6 bases, with 6 bases between the two germline ends. In germline, CDR1 is MNHEY, CDR2 SMNVEV (reference sequence).

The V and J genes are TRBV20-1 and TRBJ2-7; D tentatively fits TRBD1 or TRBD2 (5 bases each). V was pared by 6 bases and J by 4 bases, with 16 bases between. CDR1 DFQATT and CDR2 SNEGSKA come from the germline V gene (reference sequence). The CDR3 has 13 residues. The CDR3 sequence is CSANSGTAYEQYF. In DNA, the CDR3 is TGCAGTGCAAACTCCGGGACGGCGTACGAGCAGTACTTC.

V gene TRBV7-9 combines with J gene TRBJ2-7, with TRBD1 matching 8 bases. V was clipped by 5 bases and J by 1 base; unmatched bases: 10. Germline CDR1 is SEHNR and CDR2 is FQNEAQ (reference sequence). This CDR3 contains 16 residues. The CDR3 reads CASSAGQGKVSYEQYF. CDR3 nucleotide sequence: TGTGCCAGCAGCGCCGGACAGGGAAAGGTGTCCTACGAGCAGTACTTC.

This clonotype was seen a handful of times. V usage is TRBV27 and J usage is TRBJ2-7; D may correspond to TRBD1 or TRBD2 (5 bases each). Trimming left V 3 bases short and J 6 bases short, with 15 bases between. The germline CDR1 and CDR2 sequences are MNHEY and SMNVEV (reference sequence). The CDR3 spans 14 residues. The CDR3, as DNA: TGTGCCAGCAGTTTTGGAGTAGGTGGGGGCGAGCAGTACTTC. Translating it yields CASSFGVGGGEQYF.

The CDR3 nucleotides are TGTGCCAGCAGTTTAGCCCACGATCAGCCCCAGCATTTT. Translated: CASSLAHDQPQHF. The genes are TRBV27 and TRBJ1-5; no firm D call. This CDR3 is built from 13 residues. With 2 bases removed from V and 5 bases from J, the gap between germline ends came to 7 bases. Germline V gives CDR1 MNHEY, CDR2 SMNVEV (reference sequence).

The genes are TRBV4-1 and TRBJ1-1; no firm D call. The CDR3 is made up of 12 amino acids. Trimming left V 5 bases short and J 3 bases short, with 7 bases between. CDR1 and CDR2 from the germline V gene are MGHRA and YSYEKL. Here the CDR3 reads CASSGLYTEAFF. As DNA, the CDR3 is TGCGCCAGCAGCGGTCTTTACACTGAAGCTTTCTTT.

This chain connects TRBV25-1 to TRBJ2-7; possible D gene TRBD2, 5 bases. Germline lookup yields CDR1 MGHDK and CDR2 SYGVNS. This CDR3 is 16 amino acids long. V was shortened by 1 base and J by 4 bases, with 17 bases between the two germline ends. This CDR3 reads CASSESGENSGYEQYF. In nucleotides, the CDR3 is TGTGCCAGCAGTGAATCCGGGGAAAACTCGGGATACGAGCAGTACTTC.

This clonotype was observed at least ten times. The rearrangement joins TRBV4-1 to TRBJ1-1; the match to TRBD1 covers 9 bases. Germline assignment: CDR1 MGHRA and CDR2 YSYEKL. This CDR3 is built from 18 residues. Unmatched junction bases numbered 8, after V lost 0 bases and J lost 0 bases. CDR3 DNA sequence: TGCGCCAGCAGCCAAGATGGACAGGGGAATTGGATGAACACTGAAGCTTTCTTT. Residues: CASSQDGQGNWMNTEAFF.

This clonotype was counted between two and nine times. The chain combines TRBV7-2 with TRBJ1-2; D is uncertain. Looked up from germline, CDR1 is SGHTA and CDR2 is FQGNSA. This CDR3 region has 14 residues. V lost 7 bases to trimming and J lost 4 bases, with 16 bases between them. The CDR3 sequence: CASTQTGEVYGYTF. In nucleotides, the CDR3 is TGTGCCAGCACCCAGACCGGAGAGGTCTATGGCTACACCTTC.